Below, 10 T cell receptor beta chains from the same sample are listed, as sequenced in a study of CD4 and CD8 cells across lung adenocarcinoma regions. A single record per CDR3 protein comes from TCRdb applying MiXCR to the PCR reads. The data show fewer than 30,000 distinct CDR3 sequences, with around 53% seen just once and more than 40% held by the top ten. Specimen: CD8+ T cells from the center of a lung tumor. Receptors were obtained from a male donor with lung adenocarcinoma. The CD4 and CD8 labels of this study may be unreliable.

In the case of this clonotype: A read error may produce the germline difference seen at one junction end. The chain couples TRBV10-1 to TRBJ2-5; TRBD1 or TRBD2 may be the D gene (5 bases each). CDR3 length equals 18 residues. CDR1 is WNHNN and CDR2 is SYGVQD in the germline V gene (reference sequence). CDR3 region: CASSESVGDGFDQKTQYF. As DNA, the CDR3 is TGCGCCAGCAGTGAGTCCGTGGGGGACGGCTTTGACCAAAAGACCCAGTACTTC.

This clonotype appeared a single time. Germline and junction disagree at one end, which may indicate a read error. The J gene is TRBJ2-3, the V gene TRBV3-1, with 8 bases matching TRBD2. The CDR3 is 15 residues long. The V gene's germline CDR1 is LGHDT and CDR2 YNNKEL (reference sequence). CDR3 DNA sequence: TGTTCCAGCGGCCCGGGGGGGGGGGGCACAGATACGCAGTACTTT. This translates into CSSGPGGGGTDTQYF.

J is TRBJ2-3 and V is TRBV6-5; D not certain. Germline CDR1 and CDR2: MNHEY and SVGAGI. Trimming removed 0 bases at V and 0 bases at J, with 7 bases between. The CDR3 is made up of 15 amino acids. The chain's CDR3 is CASSYSRSSTDTQYF. The CDR3 coding sequence is TGTGCCAGCAGTTACTCTCGGTCGAGCACAGATACGCAGTATTTT.

This clonotype was detected only once. J is TRBJ2-4 and V is TRBV27; maybe TRBD1 (5 bases). Germline V gene sequence: CDR1 MNHEY, CDR2 SMNVEV (reference sequence). Trimming took 0 bases from V and 12 from J, leaving 21 bases between them. There are 16 residues in the CDR3. The DNA for the CDR3 is TGTGCCAGCAGTTTATCGGGGCTACGAGTCGTAGATACTCAGTACTTC. It codes for CASSLSGLRVVDTQYF.

The chain is built from TRBV27 and TRBJ2-5; D could derive from TRBD1 or TRBD2 (6 bases each). This CDR3 has 15 residues. Between the trimmed V and J ends, which lost 11 bases and 3 bases, there was a span of 22 bases. The germline gives CDR1 MNHEY, CDR2 SMNVEV (reference sequence). The CDR3 DNA reads TGTGCCGGGGGGCCCGGGGGCGCGGCCAAAGAGACCCAGTACTTC. The encoded protein is CAGGPGGAAKETQYF.

Regarding this clonotype: One end of the junction is discordant with germline, which a read error may explain. The chain combines TRBV27 with TRBJ2-4, with a tentative D call TRBD2 (6 bases). CDR3 length: 16 amino acids. CDR1 is MNHEY and CDR2 is SMNVEV in the germline V gene (reference sequence). The CDR3, as DNA: TGTGCGAGCAGTTTACCGGGGCGGGGAGCCACAAACATTCAGTACTTC. This encodes CASSLPGRGATNIQYF.

V usage is TRBV6-5 and J usage is TRBJ2-1; 11 bases match TRBD2. Germline V gene sequence: CDR1 MNHEY, CDR2 SVGAGI. Germline trimming cut 0 bases from V and 4 bases from J; bases unmatched to any gene: 2. The CDR3 has 16 amino acids. This CDR3 reads CASSYSGTSGYNEQFF. The CDR3 DNA follows: TGTGCCAGCAGTTACTCTGGGACTAGCGGATACAATGAGCAGTTCTTC.

This clonotype is medium-sized within its sample. DNA for the CDR3: TGTGCCAGCAGCTTATACGGGAGGGTCTACAATGAGCAGTTCTTC. Amino acids: CASSLYGRVYNEQFF. The chain is built from TRBV11-3 and TRBJ2-1; TRBD2 matches at 8 bases. V trimming: 2 bases; J trimming: 3 bases; junction bases outside the gene matches: 3. CDR1 and CDR2 (germline): SGHNT, YENEEA. The CDR3 sequence is 15 residues long.

This clonotype was counted many times. The CDR3 bases are TGTGCCAGCAGAGGGGCAGGGAATTCACCCCTCCACTTT. Residues: CASRGAGNSPLHF. This chain joins TRBV6-1 and TRBJ1-6, with a possible D match to TRBD1 (5 bases). V gave up 6 bases and J gave up 7 bases, with 10 bases separating them. Germline V gives CDR1 MNHNS, CDR2 SASEGT. This CDR3 is 13 amino acids long.

The chain has TRBV7-6 and TRBJ2-1; the match to TRBD1 covers 10 bases. The J call may be faulty, since TRBJ2-7 better matches the DNA end. CDR1 SGHVS and CDR2 FNYEAQ come from the germline V gene. CDR3 size: 14 residues. CDR3 coding DNA: TGTGCCAGCAGCTCCCGGGACAGGGGTTACGAGCAGTACTTC. Protein: CASSSRDRGYEQYF.